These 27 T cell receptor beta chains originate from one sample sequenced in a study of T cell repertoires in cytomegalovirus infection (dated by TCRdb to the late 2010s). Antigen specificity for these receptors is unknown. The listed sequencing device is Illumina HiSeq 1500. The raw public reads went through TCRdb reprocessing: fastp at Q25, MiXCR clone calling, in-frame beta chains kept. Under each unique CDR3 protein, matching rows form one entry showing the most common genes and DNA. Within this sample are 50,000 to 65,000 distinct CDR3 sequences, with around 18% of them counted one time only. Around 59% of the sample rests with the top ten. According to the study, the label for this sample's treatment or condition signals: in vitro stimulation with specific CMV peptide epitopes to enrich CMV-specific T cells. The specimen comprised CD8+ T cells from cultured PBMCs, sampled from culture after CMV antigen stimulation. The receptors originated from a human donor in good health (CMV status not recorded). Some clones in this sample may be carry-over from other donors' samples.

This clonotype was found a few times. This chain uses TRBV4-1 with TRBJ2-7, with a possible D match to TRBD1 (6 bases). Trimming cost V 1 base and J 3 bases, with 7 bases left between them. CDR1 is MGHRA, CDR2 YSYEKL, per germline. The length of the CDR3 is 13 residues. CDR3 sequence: CASSQARGYEQYF. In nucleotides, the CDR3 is TGCGCCAGCAGCCAAGCCAGGGGCTACGAGCAGTACTTC.

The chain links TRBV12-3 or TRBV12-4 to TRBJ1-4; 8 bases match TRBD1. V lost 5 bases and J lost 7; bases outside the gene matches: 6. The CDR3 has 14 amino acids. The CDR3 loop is CASSRRGLGEKLFF. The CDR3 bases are TGTGCCAGCAGTCGCAGGGGGCTGGGTGAAAAACTGTTTTTT.

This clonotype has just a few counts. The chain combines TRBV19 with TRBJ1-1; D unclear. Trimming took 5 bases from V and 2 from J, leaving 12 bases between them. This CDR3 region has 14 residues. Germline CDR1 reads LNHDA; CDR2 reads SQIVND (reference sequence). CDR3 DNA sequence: TGTGCCAGTAGTCCGTACAGTGGAAACACTGAAGCTTTCTTT. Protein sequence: CASSPYSGNTEAFF.

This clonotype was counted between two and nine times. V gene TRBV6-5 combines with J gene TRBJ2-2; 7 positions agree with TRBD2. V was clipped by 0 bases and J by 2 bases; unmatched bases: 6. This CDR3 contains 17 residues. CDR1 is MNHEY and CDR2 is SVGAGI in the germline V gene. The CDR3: CASSYSSGDYNTGELFF. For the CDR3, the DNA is TGTGCCAGCAGTTACTCGAGTGGGGACTACAACACCGGGGAGCTGTTTTTT.

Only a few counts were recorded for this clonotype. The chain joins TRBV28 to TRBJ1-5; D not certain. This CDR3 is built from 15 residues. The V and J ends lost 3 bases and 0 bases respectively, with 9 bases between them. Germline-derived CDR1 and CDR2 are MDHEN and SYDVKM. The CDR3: CASSFPGPSNQPQHF. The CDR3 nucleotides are TGTGCCAGCAGTTTCCCAGGACCTAGCAATCAGCCCCAGCATTTT. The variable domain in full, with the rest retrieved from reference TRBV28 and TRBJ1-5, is DVKVTQSSRYLVKRTGEKVFLECVQDMDHENMFWYRQDPGLGLRLIYFSYDVKMKEKGDIPEGYSVSREKKERFSLILESASTNQTSMYLCASSFPGPSNQPQHFGDGTRLSIL.

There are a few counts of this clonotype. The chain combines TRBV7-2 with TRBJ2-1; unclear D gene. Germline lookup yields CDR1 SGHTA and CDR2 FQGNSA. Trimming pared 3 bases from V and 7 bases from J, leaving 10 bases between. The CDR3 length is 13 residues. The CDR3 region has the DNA TGTGCCAGCAGCTTGGGCAGACTGAATGAGCAGTTCTTC. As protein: CASSLGRLNEQFF.

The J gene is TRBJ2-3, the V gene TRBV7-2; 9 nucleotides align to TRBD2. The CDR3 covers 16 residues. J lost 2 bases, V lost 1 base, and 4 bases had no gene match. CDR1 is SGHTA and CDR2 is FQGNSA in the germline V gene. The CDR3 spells CASSLGGRAPTDTQYF. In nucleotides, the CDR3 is TGTGCCAGCAGCTTAGGCGGGAGGGCCCCCACAGATACGCAGTATTTT.

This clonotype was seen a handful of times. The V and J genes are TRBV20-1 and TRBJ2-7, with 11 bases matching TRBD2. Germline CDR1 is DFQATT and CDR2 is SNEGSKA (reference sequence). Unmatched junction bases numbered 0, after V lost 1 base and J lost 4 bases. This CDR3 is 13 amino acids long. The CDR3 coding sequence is TGCAGTGCTAGAGGACTAGCGGGGTACGAGCAGTACTTC. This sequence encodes CSARGLAGYEQYF.

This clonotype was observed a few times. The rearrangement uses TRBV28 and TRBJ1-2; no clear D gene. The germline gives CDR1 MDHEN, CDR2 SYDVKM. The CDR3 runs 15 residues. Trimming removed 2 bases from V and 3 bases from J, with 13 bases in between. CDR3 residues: CASSLPPLGDYGYTF. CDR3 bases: TGTGCCAGCAGTTTACCCCCACTGGGCGACTATGGCTACACCTTC.

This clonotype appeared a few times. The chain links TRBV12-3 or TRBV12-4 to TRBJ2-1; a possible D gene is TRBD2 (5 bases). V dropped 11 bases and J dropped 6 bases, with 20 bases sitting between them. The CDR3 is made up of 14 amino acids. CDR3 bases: TGTGCCTGCCGGGGTGAAAGGAGCCGCAATGAGCAGTTCTTC. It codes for CACRGERSRNEQFF.

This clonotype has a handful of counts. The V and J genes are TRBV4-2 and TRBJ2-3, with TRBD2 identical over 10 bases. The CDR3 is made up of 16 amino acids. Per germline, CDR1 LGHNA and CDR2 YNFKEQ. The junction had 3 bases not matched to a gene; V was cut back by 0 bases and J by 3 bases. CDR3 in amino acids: CASSQELAGLTDTQYF. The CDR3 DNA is TGTGCCAGCAGCCAAGAACTAGCGGGGTTAACAGATACGCAGTATTTT.

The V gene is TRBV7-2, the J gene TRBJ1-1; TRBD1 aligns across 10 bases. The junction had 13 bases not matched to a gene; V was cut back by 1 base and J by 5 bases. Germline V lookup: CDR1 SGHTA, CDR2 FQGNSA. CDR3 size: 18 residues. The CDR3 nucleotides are TGTGCCAGCAGCTTAGGGCGACAGGGGGCGGATCGGAGGACTGAAGCTTTCTTT. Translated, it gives CASSLGRQGADRRTEAFF. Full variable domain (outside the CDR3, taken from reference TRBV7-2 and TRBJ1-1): GAGVSQSPSNKVTEKGKDVELRCDPISGHTALYWYRQSLGQGLEFLIYFQGNSAPDKSGLPSDRFSAERTGGSVSTLTIQRTQQEDSAVYLCASSLGRQGADRRTEAFFGQGTRLTVV.

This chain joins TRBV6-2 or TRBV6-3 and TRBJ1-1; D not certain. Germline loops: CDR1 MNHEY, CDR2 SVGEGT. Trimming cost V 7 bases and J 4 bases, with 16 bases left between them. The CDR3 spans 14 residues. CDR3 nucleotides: TGTGCCAGCACTCACGGCGGGTCGGGCACTGAAGCTTTCTTT. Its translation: CASTHGGSGTEAFF.

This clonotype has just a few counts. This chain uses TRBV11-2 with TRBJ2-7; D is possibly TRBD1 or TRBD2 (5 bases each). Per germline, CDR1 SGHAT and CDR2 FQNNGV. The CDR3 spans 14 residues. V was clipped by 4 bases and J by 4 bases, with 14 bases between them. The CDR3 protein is CASSSSPGPYEQYF. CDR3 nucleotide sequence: TGTGCCAGCAGCTCATCTCCGGGGCCTTACGAGCAGTACTTC.

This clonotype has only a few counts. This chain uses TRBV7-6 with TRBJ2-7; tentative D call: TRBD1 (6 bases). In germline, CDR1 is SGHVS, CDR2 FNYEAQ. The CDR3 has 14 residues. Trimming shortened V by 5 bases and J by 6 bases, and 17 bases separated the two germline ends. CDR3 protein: CASSPSKGGFEQYF. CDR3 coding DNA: TGTGCCAGCAGCCCCTCGAAAGGGGGATTCGAGCAGTACTTC.

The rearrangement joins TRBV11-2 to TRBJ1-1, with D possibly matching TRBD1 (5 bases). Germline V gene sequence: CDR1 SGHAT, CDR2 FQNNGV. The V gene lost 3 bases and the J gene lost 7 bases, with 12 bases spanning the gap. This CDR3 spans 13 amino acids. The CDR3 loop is CASSFGARIEAFF. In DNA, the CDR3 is TGTGCCAGCAGCTTCGGGGCGCGGATTGAAGCTTTCTTT.

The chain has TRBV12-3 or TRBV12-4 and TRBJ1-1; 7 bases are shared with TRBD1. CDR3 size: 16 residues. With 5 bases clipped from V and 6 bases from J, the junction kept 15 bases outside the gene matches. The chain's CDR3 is CASSPTGAGMVAEAFF. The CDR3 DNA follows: TGTGCCAGCAGTCCTACAGGGGCTGGTATGGTCGCTGAAGCTTTCTTT.

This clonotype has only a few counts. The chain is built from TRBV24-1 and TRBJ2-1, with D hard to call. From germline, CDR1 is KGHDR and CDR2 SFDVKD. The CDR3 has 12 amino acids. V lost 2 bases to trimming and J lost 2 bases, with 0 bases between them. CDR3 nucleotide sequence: TGTGCCACCAGTGATTCCTACAATGAGCAGTTCTTC. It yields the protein CATSDSYNEQFF.

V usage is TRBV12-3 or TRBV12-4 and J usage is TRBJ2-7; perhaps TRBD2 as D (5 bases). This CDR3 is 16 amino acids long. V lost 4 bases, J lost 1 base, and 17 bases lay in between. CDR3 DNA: TGTGCCAGCAGTTCGCTGACTACCCGAGGGTCCTACGAGCAGTACTTC. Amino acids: CASSSLTTRGSYEQYF.

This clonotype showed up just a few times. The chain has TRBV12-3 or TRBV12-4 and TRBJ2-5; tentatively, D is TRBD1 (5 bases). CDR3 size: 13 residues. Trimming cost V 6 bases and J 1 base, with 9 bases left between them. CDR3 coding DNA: TGTGCCAGCAGATTTGACAGCCAAGAGACCCAGTACTTC. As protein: CASRFDSQETQYF.

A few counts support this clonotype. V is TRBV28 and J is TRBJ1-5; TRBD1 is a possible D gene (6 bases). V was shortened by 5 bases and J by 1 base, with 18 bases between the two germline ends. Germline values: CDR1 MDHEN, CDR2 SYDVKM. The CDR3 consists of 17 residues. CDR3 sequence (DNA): TGTGCCAGCAGTCGTGAATATCAGGGGACAAGCAATCAGCCCCAGCATTTT. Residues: CASSREYQGTSNQPQHF.

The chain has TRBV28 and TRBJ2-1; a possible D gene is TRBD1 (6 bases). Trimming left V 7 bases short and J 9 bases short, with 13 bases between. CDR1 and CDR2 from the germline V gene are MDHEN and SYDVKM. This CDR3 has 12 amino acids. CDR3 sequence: CASKGEAREQFF. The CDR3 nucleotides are TGTGCCAGCAAGGGGGAAGCCCGTGAGCAGTTCTTC.

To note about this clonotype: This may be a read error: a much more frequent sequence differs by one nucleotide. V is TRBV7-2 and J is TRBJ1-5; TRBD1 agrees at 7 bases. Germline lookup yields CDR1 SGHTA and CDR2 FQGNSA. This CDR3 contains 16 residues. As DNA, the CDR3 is TGTGCCAGCAGCTTCGGCCGGACAGGACTCAATCAGCCCCAGCCTTTT. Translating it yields CASSFGRTGLNQPQPF.

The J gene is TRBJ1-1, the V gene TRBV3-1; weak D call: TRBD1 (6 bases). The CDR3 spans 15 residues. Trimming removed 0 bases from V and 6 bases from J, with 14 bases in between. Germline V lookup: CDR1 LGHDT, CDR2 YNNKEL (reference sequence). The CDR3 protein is CASSQERQGWPEAFF. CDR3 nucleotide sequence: TGTGCCAGCAGCCAAGAGCGGCAGGGGTGGCCTGAAGCTTTCTTT.

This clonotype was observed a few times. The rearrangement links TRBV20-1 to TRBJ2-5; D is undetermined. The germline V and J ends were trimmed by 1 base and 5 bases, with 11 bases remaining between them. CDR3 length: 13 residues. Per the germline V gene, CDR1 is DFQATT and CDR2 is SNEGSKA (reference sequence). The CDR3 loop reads CSARVSSRETQYF. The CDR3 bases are TGCAGTGCTAGAGTAAGCAGTCGGGAGACCCAGTACTTC.

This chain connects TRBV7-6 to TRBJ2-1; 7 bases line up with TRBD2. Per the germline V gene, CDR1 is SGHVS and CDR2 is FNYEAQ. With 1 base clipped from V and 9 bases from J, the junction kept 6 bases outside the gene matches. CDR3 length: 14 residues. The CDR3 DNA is TGTGCCAGCAGCTTAGTACCTAGCGGAGTTGAGCAGTTCTTC. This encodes CASSLVPSGVEQFF.

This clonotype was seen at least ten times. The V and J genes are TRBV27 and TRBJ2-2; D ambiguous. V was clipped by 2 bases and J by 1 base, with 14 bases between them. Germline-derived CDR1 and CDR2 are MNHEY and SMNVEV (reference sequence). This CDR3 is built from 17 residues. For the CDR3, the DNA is TGTGCCAGCAGTTTAGTCCACCTCACAAGGAACACCGGGGAGCTGTTTTTT. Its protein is CASSLVHLTRNTGELFF.